A selection of T cell receptor beta chains follows, all from one sample in a study of memory CD4+ T cells and cytomegalovirus serostatus. Clones were sequenced by immunoSEQ multiplex PCR, and TCRdb holds only the in-frame ones, with some missing. The sample has tens of thousands of clones, around 76% seen once. Material: memory CD4+ T cells from blood. These receptors all stem from an adult in good health and CMV-seronegative. The CDR3 runs from the conserved cysteine through the conserved F or W. The D gene is left open where the match is weak. A clone size is listed for some rows: how often the clone was seen (once, few, many), or a class if it is expanded.

D: NA; size: once; V: TRBV7-8; J: TRBJ1-5; DNA: TGTGCCAGCAGCCCAATAAGAGGGGGAGCTGGTGGCAATCAGCCCCAGCATTTT; CDR3: CASSPIRGGAGGNQPQHF
D: TRBD1; size: NA; V: TRBV5-1; J: TRBJ2-3; DNA: TGCGCCAGTACTTGGGACAGCGGAAGTTCGGCAGATACGCAGTATTTT; CDR3: CASTWDSGSSADTQYF
D: NA; size: NA; V: TRBV6-1; J: TRBJ1-5; DNA: TGTGCCAGCAGCGAACGCCCGCCCCCGCTCGGGGCTGATCAGCCCCAGCATTTT; CDR3: CASSERPPPLGADQPQHF
D: NA; size: NA; V: TRBV7-6; J: TRBJ2-1; DNA: TGTGCCAGCAGCTTAGACGGGGGACCGTACAATGAGCAGTTCTTC; CDR3: CASSLDGGPYNEQFF
D: TRBD1; size: NA; V: TRBV5-1; J: TRBJ1-1; DNA: TGCGCCAGCAGCTATCAGACAGGGGCGAACACTGAAGCTTTCTTT; CDR3: CASSYQTGANTEAFF
D: TRBD1; size: NA; V: TRBV2; J: TRBJ1-5; DNA: TGTGCCAGTTCTTTGACAGGGGCCGACAATCAGCCCCAGCATTTT; CDR3: CASSLTGADNQPQHF
D: NA; size: NA; V: TRBV28; J: TRBJ2-5; DNA: TGTGCCAGCAGTTCCTTCGGGGAGTACCAAGAGACCCAGTACTTC; CDR3: CASSSFGEYQETQYF
D: TRBD1; size: NA; V: TRBV19; J: TRBJ2-2; DNA: TGTGCCAGTAGATTGGACAGGGTGAACACCGGGGAGCTGTTTTTT; CDR3: CASRLDRVNTGELFF
D: NA; size: NA; V: TRBV2; J: TRBJ2-5; DNA: TGTGCCAGCAGCCAATACGGGGTCCAAGAGACCCAGTACTTC; CDR3: CASSQYGVQETQYF
D: NA; size: NA; V: TRBV5-1; J: TRBJ2-3; DNA: TGCGCCAGCAGCTTGGATGACGGCCGCACAGATACGCAGTATTTT; CDR3: CASSLDDGRTDTQYF
D: NA; size: NA; V: TRBV18; J: TRBJ2-1; DNA: TGTGCCAGCTCACCCAGTGATGAGCAGTTCTTC; CDR3: CASSPSDEQFF
D: TRBD1; size: NA; V: TRBV14; J: TRBJ2-5; DNA: TGTGCCAGCAGTTCACAGGGGTGGGAGACCCAGTACTTC; CDR3: CASSSQGWETQYF
D: TRBD2; size: NA; V: TRBV19; J: TRBJ2-1; DNA: TGTGCCACCCGGCGGGGGGAATTGGGCAATGAGCAGTTCTTC; CDR3: CATRRGELGNEQFF
D: NA; size: once; V: TRBV5-4; J: TRBJ1-1; DNA: TGTGCCAGCAGCTCCATCGAAAACACTGAAGCTTTCTTT; CDR3: CASSSIENTEAFF
D: TRBD1; size: NA; V: TRBV28; J: TRBJ2-7; DNA: TGTGCCAGCAGTCCAACATCCGGACAGGGGAGATACGAGCAGTACTTC; CDR3: CASSPTSGQGRYEQYF
D: NA; size: NA; V: TRBV9; J: TRBJ1-1; DNA: TGTGCCAGCAGCGTAGGGGACGGGAACACTGAAGCTTTCTTT; CDR3: CASSVGDGNTEAFF
D: NA; size: NA; V: TRBV6-5; J: TRBJ2-1; DNA: TGTGCCAGCAGTGGCCCAAGGGCCTCCTACAATGAGCAGTTCTTC; CDR3: CASSGPRASYNEQFF
D: NA; size: NA; V: TRBV18; J: TRBJ1-2; DNA: TGTGCCAGCTCACAAACAGGGAAAAACACCAACTATGGCTACACCTTC; CDR3: CASSQTGKNTNYGYTF
D: NA; size: few; V: TRBV15; J: TRBJ2-1; DNA: TGTGCCACCAGCAGAACGACAGGTTCCTCCTACAATGAGCAGTTCTTC; CDR3: CATSRTTGSSYNEQFF
D: TRBD1; size: NA; V: TRBV5-6; J: TRBJ1-1; DNA: TGTGCCAGCAGCTTGAGAAGATGGGACAGAAACACTGAAGCTTTCTTT; CDR3: CASSLRRWDRNTEAFF
D: TRBD1; size: few; V: TRBV5-1; J: TRBJ1-1; DNA: TGCGCCAGCCGCCTAGAGGGGGCCATGAACACTGAAGCTTTCTTT; CDR3: CASRLEGAMNTEAFF
D: NA; size: NA; V: TRBV4-1; J: TRBJ1-1; DNA: TGCGCCAGCAGCCAAGGCCCGGGGGAGAACACTGAAGCTTTCTTT; CDR3: CASSQGPGENTEAFF
D: TRBD2; size: NA; V: TRBV13; J: TRBJ2-7; DNA: TGTGCCAGCAGCCCCACCCGGGGGGGCCATCCTTACGAGCAGTACTTC; CDR3: CASSPTRGGHPYEQYF
D: TRBD1; size: NA; V: TRBV2; J: TRBJ2-1; DNA: TGTGCCAGCAGTCCTGACAGGGGGCAGTACAATGAGCAGTTCTTC; CDR3: CASSPDRGQYNEQFF
D: NA; size: NA; V: TRBV6-5; J: TRBJ2-6; DNA: TGTGCCAGCAGTTACTCGTGGGGCGCTGGGGCCAACGTCCTGACTTTC; CDR3: CASSYSWGAGANVLTF
D: TRBD1; size: NA; V: TRBV6-5; J: TRBJ2-7; DNA: TGTGCCAGCAGTTACTATCAGGACAGGGTCTACGAGCAGTACTTC; CDR3: CASSYYQDRVYEQYF
D: NA; size: once; V: TRBV4-2; J: TRBJ2-5; DNA: TGTGCCAGCAGCCAAGATCTGAGAGGAGAGACCCAGTACTTC; CDR3: CASSQDLRGETQYF
D: NA; size: few; V: TRBV2; J: TRBJ2-7; DNA: TGTGCCAGCAGTGATGGAGGGACATTCGCGAACTACGAGCAGTACTTC; CDR3: CASSDGGTFANYEQYF
D: NA; size: NA; V: TRBV7-2; J: TRBJ2-7; DNA: TGTGCCAGCAGCTCCCGGGGGGCCCTATGGGGAGCCTCCTACGAGCAGTACTTC; CDR3: CASSSRGALWGASYEQYF
D: TRBD1; size: NA; V: TRBV28; J: TRBJ2-7; DNA: TGTGCCAGCAGGGGGAGGACAGGGGGCCTCGACGAGCAGTACTTC; CDR3: CASRGRTGGLDEQYF
D: NA; size: once; V: TRBV28; J: TRBJ2-2; DNA: TGTGCCAGCAGCGAAGCTCAAAGGGGCGGGGAGCTGTTTTTT; CDR3: CASSEAQRGGELFF
D: TRBD1; size: NA; V: TRBV28; J: TRBJ1-5; DNA: TGTGCCAGCAGTCAACTCCGCGGACTTAGGGGGCATCAGCCCCAGCATTTT; CDR3: CASSQLRGLRGHQPQHF
D: NA; size: once; V: TRBV28; J: TRBJ2-7; DNA: TGTGCCAGCAGTCGAACAGGGACCTACGAGCAGTACTTC; CDR3: CASSRTGTYEQYF
D: NA; size: NA; V: TRBV5-1; J: TRBJ1-2; DNA: TGCGCCAGCAGCTTGGCGGGGGCGGCAGGGAATGGCTACACCTTC; CDR3: CASSLAGAAGNGYTF
D: NA; size: NA; V: TRBV7-6; J: TRBJ1-5; DNA: TGTGCCAGCAGCTTAGACAGCGGGGAACAGCCCCAGCATTTT; CDR3: CASSLDSGEQPQHF
D: NA; size: NA; V: TRBV21-1; J: TRBJ2-7; DNA: TGTGCCAGCAGCAAAGGGGACGGTTCTACGGACGAGCAGTACTTC; CDR3: CASSKGDGSTDEQYF
D: TRBD1; size: NA; V: TRBV20-1; J: TRBJ2-5; DNA: TGCAGTGAAAGACAGGGAGAGACCCAGTACTTC; CDR3: CSERQGETQYF
D: NA; size: few; V: TRBV10-3; J: TRBJ2-2; DNA: TGTGCCATCAGTGTAGCGACAGCGAACACCGGGGAGCTGTTTTTT; CDR3: CAISVATANTGELFF
D: TRBD1; size: NA; V: TRBV10-3; J: TRBJ1-6; DNA: TGTGCCATCAGTGCAAATCAGGGGGAGTCCCTCCACTTT; CDR3: CAISANQGESLHF
D: NA; size: NA; V: TRBV19; J: TRBJ2-1; DNA: TGTGCCAGTAGTGTTCACCAGGGTAATGAGCAGTTCTTC; CDR3: CASSVHQGNEQFF
D: NA; size: NA; V: TRBV29-1; J: TRBJ1-1; DNA: TGCAGCGCCGAAGGCGCAGGGTGGAACACTGAAGCTTTCTTT; CDR3: CSAEGAGWNTEAFF
D: NA; size: NA; V: TRBV19; J: TRBJ1-4; DNA: TGTGCCAGCAGTGCTGCCGAAAAACTGTTTTTT; CDR3: CASSAAEKLFF
D: NA; size: few; V: TRBV28; J: TRBJ2-7; DNA: TGTGCCAGCGGAAATTTTTGGGGGTCCTACGAGCAGTACTTC; CDR3: CASGNFWGSYEQYF
D: TRBD1; size: NA; V: TRBV6-6; J: TRBJ2-4; DNA: TGTGCCAGCAGGGAACCGGGACAGGGGATTCCGGTTCAGTACTTC; CDR3: CASREPGQGIPVQYF
D: TRBD2; size: NA; V: TRBV28; J: TRBJ2-7; DNA: TGTGCCAGCAGTCCTCAGGCTAGCGGGGGCCCGGGAGGCCAGTACTTC; CDR3: CASSPQASGGPGGQYF
D: NA; size: NA; V: TRBV6-6; J: TRBJ1-6; DNA: TGTGCCAGCACCACAGGCCTCTCCTATAATTCACCCCTCCACTTT; CDR3: CASTTGLSYNSPLHF
D: TRBD1; size: NA; V: TRBV6-5; J: TRBJ2-7; DNA: TGTGCCAGCAGTTACGACAGGGGATTAGGCGAGCAGTACTTC; CDR3: CASSYDRGLGEQYF
D: NA; size: NA; V: TRBV5-1; J: TRBJ2-5; DNA: TGCGCCAGCAGCTTGGCGGGGGCCGGGGAGACCCAGTACTTC; CDR3: CASSLAGAGETQYF
D: TRBD1; size: NA; V: TRBV28; J: TRBJ1-3; DNA: TGTGCCAGCAGTTTACTACCGGGACAGGGGTCCAACACCATATATTTT; CDR3: CASSLLPGQGSNTIYF
D: TRBD1; size: NA; V: TRBV30; J: TRBJ1-2; DNA: TGTGCCGCTGAGACAGGGGGCAACTATGGCTACACCTTC; CDR3: CAAETGGNYGYTF
D: NA; size: NA; V: TRBV7-9; J: TRBJ1-4; DNA: TGTGCCAGCAGCTTAGCGTCCGGCTTTCGGGATGAAAAACTGTTTTTT; CDR3: CASSLASGFRDEKLFF
D: TRBD2; size: NA; V: TRBV18; J: TRBJ2-1; DNA: TGTGCCAGCTCAGCAGTCTTAGCGGGTAGAAAAGAGCAGTTCTTC; CDR3: CASSAVLAGRKEQFF
D: NA; size: NA; V: TRBV5-1; J: TRBJ1-4; DNA: TGCGCCAGCAGCCACGAGGGTGAAAAACTGTTTTTT; CDR3: CASSHEGEKLFF
D: NA; size: NA; V: TRBV4-2; J: TRBJ2-7; DNA: TGTGCCAGCAGCCCGGATCAGGGAGCCTACGAGCAGTACTTC; CDR3: CASSPDQGAYEQYF
D: NA; size: NA; V: TRBV30; J: TRBJ2-7; DNA: TGTGCCTTGTCCGGGACTCGATACGAGCAGTACTTC; CDR3: CALSGTRYEQYF